This TCR beta chain was captured by sequencing in a study of T cells after yellow fever vaccination. Whole-study findings and limits: A minor fraction of clonotypes spanned both CD4 and CD8 compartments. Abundant contaminating clonotypes from the bulk population could appear in FACS-sorted repertoires.

CDR1 is WSHSY, CDR2 SAAADI, per germline. This CDR3 is built from 14 residues. The ends were cut back, 5 bases at V and 5 bases at J, with 16 bases in the middle. The sample holds a few counts of this clonotype. Its specificity is unknown. Conversion of TCR transcripts into cDNA relied on 5'RACE template switching, which added a universal primer site and UMIs. TCRdb reprocessed the 5' RACE reads with MiXCR, giving one entry per CDR3 protein. The data show about 330,000 distinct CDR3 sequences, with roughly 7% seen just once and over 15% held by the top ten. The gene calls are TRBV10-2 and TRBJ2-7; no reliable D call. This specimen was PBMCs, taken 35 to 50 days after the first yellow fever vaccination. The receptor's source is a man between 18 and 35 years old who received the YFV17D yellow fever vaccine. The CDR3 DNA reads as TGCGCCAGCAGTCGGGTTGCTGGGTCCCACGAGCAGTACTTC. It translates to CASSRVAGSHEQYF.